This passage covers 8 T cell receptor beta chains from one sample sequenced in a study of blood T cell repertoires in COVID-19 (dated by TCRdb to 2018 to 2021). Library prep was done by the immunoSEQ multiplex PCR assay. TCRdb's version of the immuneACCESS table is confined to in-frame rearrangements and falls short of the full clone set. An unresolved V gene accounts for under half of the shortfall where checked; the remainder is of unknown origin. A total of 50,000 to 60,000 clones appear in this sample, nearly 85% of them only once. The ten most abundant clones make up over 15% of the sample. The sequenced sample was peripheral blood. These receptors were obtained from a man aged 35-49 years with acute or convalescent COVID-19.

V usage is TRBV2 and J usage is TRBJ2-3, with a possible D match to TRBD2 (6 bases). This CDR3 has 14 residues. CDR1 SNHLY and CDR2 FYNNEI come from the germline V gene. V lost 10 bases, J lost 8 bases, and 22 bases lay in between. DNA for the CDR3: TGTGCCACCTCGACCGGGACTTCCCCTTTTACGCAGTATTTT. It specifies CATSTGTSPFTQYF.

CDR3 sequence (DNA): TGTGCCACCAGTGATCCCGACAGGGGGGAGATCAATGAGCAGTTCTTC. It is translated as CATSDPDRGEINEQFF. This chain uses TRBV24-1 with TRBJ2-1, with TRBD1 matching 9 bases. CDR1 is KGHDR, CDR2 SFDVKD, per germline. The J segment lost 6 bases and the V segment lost 3 bases, leaving 8 bases of the junction unmatched. The CDR3 loop spans 16 amino acids.

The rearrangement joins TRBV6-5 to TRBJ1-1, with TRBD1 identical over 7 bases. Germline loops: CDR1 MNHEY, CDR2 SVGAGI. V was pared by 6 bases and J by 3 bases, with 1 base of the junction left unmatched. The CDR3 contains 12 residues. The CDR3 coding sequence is TGTGCCAGCAGAGGGGGCTACACTGAAGCTTTCTTT. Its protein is CASRGGYTEAFF.

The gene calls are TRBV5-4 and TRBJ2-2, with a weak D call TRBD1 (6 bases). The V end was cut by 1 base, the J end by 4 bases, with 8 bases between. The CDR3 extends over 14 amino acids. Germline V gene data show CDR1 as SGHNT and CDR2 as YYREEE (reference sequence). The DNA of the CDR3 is TGTGCCAGCAGCTTGAGACAGGCCACCGGGGAGCTGTTTTTT. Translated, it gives CASSLRQATGELFF.

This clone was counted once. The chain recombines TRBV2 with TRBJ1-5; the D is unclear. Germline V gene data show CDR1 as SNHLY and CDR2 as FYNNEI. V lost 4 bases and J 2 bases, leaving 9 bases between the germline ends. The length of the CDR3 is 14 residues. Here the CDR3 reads CASSVEGGNQPQHF. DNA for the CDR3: TGTGCCAGCAGTGTGGAGGGAGGCAATCAGCCCCAGCATTTT.

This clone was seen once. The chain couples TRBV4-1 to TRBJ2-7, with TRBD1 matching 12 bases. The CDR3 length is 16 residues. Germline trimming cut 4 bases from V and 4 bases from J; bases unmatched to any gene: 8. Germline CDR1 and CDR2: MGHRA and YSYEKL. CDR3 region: CASSPAGTGGNYEQYF. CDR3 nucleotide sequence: TGCGCCAGCAGCCCGGCCGGGACAGGGGGCAATTACGAGCAGTACTTC.

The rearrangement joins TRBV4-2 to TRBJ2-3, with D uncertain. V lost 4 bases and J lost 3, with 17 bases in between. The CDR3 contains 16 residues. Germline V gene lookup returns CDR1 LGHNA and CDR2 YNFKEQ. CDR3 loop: CASSLPNPGLTDTQYF. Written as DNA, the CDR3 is TGTGCCAGCAGCCTCCCCAACCCTGGCTTGACAGATACGCAGTATTTT.

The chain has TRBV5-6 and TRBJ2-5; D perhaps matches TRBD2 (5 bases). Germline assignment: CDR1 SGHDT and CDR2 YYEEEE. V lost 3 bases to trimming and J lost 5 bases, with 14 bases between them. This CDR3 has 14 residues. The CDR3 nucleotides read TGTGCCAGCAGCTCGTTAGCGCCGCGGGAGACCCAGTACTTC. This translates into CASSSLAPRETQYF.